This TCR beta chain was captured in a study of post-analysis software for immune sequencing data (dated by TCRdb to between 2014 and 2017). General notes on the study: Disease courses on record covered relapsing-remitting, secondary progressive and progressive-relapsing multiple sclerosis, though some patients had no subtype annotation. The patient repertoires were compared against 11 previously published healthy control repertoires obtained from donors aged 6 to 25 years. A subset of samples was prepared in parallel using single-end sample barcoding, then pooled and co-amplified after Illumina adapter ligation. Summary of the overall study and its limitations: Direct clustering with F measure showed strong co-clustering of samples prepared in the same batch, prompting a batch-effect correction. Patients showed significantly higher frequencies than controls for about five TRBV segments, among them TRBV5-6, TRBV5-1 and TRBV20-1. Multiple sclerosis patients had significantly lower normalized Chao1 diversity than controls, a result that suggests substantial peripheral T-cell clonal expansion. The control group was slightly older than the multiple sclerosis patient group.

Libraries were made using PCR. Sequencing relied on an Illumina HiSeq 2500. Unique molecular identifiers were incorporated into TCR beta cDNA libraries to reduce PCR and sequencing biases. Per 1 to 10 million input T cells, roughly 0.5 million cDNA molecules were obtained, such that each molecule approximated one T cell. The patient libraries were prepared and sequenced with the same protocol used for the earlier healthy control dataset. Within a given batch, samples were prepared together, multiplexed and sequenced on the same HiSeq lane. The authors' analysis ran thus. Raw barcoded reads were processed with MIGEC, discarding single-read molecular identifier groups before consensus assembly and CDR3 extraction. VDJtools was used for post-analysis of the clonotype tables, with diversity normalized by down-sampling every dataset to the smallest sample size. In repertoire overlap clustering, CDR3 amino acid sequences, but not nucleotide sequences, were matched to correct batch-related cross-sample contamination. TCRdb handled the public reads itself, with Q25 trimming in fastp and clone calling in MiXCR, and kept productive beta chains. Records with the same CDR3 protein are collapsed into one entry carrying the most frequent genes and DNA. Clone size and V and J calls follow TCRdb, not the original study. A total of fewer than 550,000 distinct CDR3 sequences appear in this sample, 30% to 40% of them only once. Approximately 6% of the sample belongs to the ten largest clones.

Unmatched junction bases come to 9, with V trimmed by 3 bases and J by 1 base. The germline V gene (reference sequence) supplies CDR1 SEHNR and CDR2 FQNEAQ. The cysteine opens and the phenylalanine closes a CDR3 of 17 amino acids. CDR3 DNA only is kept here, 51 bases in frame from base 1. To demonstrate the VDJtools post-analysis software, TCR beta repertoires were profiled from the peripheral blood of 10 to 15 young patients with multiple sclerosis. The multiple sclerosis patients were children and adolescents between roughly 6 and 15 years of age. Comments on this clonotype: Its antigen remains unidentified. One base away there is no much larger clone; base qualities are not given.

The sequence came from a girl aged 2-17 years with multiple sclerosis. The rearrangement joined TRBV7-9 to TRBJ2-1, and TRBD2 matches 7 of the central bases. Sequenced sample: blood. The CDR3 here reads CASSFSGRGGSYNEQFF. At the DNA level, the sequence is TGTGCCAGCAGCTTTTCGGGGCGCGGGGGATCCTACAATGAGCAGTTCTTC.